This passage covers 25 T cell receptor beta chains from one sample sequenced in a study of blood T cells in healthy people across ages. Using a J-beta primer mix together with a sample-barcoded 5' primer, a second PCR was run for about 6 to 11 cycles. In TCRdb, the 5' RACE reads were re-called with MiXCR into one record per CDR3 protein. Among roughly 800,000 distinct CDR3 sequences listed, approximately 55% were seen once. Sequencing input: blood. These TCRs come from a man older than 75 in good health.

This clonotype was recorded a few times. The chain is built from TRBV5-6 and TRBJ2-5, with D possibly being TRBD1 (6 bases). CDR1 and CDR2 from the germline V gene are SGHDT and YYEEEE. The CDR3 covers 16 residues. V was cut by 1 base and J by 2 bases, with 15 bases left in between. CDR3 nucleotides: TGTGCCAGCAGCTTGTCTCCATGGGGGCTACAAGAGACCCAGTACTTC. Translated, it gives CASSLSPWGLQETQYF.

This clonotype was counted a few times. This chain links TRBV27 with TRBJ2-3, with D perhaps matching TRBD2 (8 bases). The germline V gene encodes CDR1 MNHEY and CDR2 SMNVEV (reference sequence). The CDR3 has 16 amino acids. Trimming removed 2 bases at V and 6 bases at J, with 18 bases between. CDR3 loop: CASSLDRTGGGDTQYF. CDR3 bases: TGTGCCAGCAGTTTAGATCGGACGGGAGGGGGCGATACGCAGTATTTT.

The chain has TRBV12-3 or TRBV12-4 and TRBJ2-5; D is tentatively TRBD1 or TRBD2 (5 bases each). The J call may be in error: the DNA end matches TRBJ2-7 better. The CDR3 spans 15 residues. CDR3 coding DNA: TGTGCCAGCAGCGGACGGACAAACCGGGGATACGAGCAGTACTTC. Protein sequence: CASSGRTNRGYEQYF.

The rearrangement joins TRBV27 to TRBJ2-7; 7 bases map to TRBD2. The length of the CDR3 is 16 residues. The germline V gene has CDR1 MNHEY and CDR2 SMNVEV (reference sequence). After removal of 0 bases from V and 3 bases from J, the junction contained 8 bases not matched to a gene. The CDR3 DNA is TGTGCCAGCAGTTTATCTCGGGACTATTGGCTCTACGAGCAGTACTTC. It yields the protein CASSLSRDYWLYEQYF.

This clonotype has just a few counts. V and J are TRBV11-2 and TRBJ2-1; 8 nucleotides line up with TRBD1. CDR1 is SGHAT, CDR2 FQNNGV, per germline. J gave up 1 base and V 6 bases, and 8 bases lay outside the gene matches. This CDR3 region has 16 residues. CDR3: CASRPNTGGSYNEQFF. The CDR3 DNA reads TGTGCCAGCAGACCGAACACAGGGGGATCCTACAATGAGCAGTTCTTC.

This chain joins TRBV3-1 and TRBJ2-5, with D maybe TRBD2 (6 bases). The J call may not be correct, given that the DNA end is closer to TRBJ2-7. The CDR3 consists of 13 residues. Germline assignment: CDR1 LGHDT and CDR2 YNNKEL (reference sequence). The CDR3 nucleotides read TGTGCCAGCAGCCAAGTGGGAGGACACGAGCAGTACTTC. It encodes CASSQVGGHEQYF.

This chain links TRBV20-1 with TRBJ1-1, with D unresolved. This CDR3 contains 13 residues. CDR1 is DFQATT, CDR2 SNEGSKA, per germline (reference sequence). Trimming removed 5 bases from V and 1 base from J, with 11 bases in between. CDR3 nucleotide sequence: TGCAGTGCTTATACCGCCCGGAACACTGAAGCTTTCTTT. Translated, it gives CSAYTARNTEAFF.

The rearrangement joins TRBV28 to TRBJ2-7, with a weak D call TRBD1 (5 bases). V gave up 4 bases and J gave up 6 bases, with 13 bases separating them. Germline V gives CDR1 MDHEN, CDR2 SYDVKM. The CDR3 length is 13 residues. CDR3 nucleotide sequence: TGTGCCAGCAGTTACAGGCGCTCGGGCGAGCAGTACTTC. As protein: CASSYRRSGEQYF.

This clonotype was found once. The rearrangement uses TRBV5-6 and TRBJ2-7, with unresolved D. The J call may be faulty, since TRBJ2-5 better matches the DNA end. The CDR3 consists of 14 residues. Germline values: CDR1 SGHDT, CDR2 YYEEEE. The CDR3: CASSVPRYGETQYF. CDR3 sequence (DNA): TGTGCCAGCAGCGTTCCTAGGTACGGGGAGACCCAGTACTTC.

CDR3 DNA sequence: TGCGCCAGCAGCTTGGGGCGAGGGCAGGGCGCCTACGAGCAGTACTTC. Translating gives CASSLGRGQGAYEQYF. The chain joins TRBV5-1 to TRBJ2-7, with D possibly called TRBD1 or TRBD2 (5 bases each). V lost 0 bases and J lost 2, with 15 bases in between. The CDR3 sequence is 16 residues long. Germline CDR1 is SGHRS and CDR2 is YFSETQ.

This sequence joins TRBV5-1 and TRBJ2-5, with D maybe TRBD2 (6 bases). CDR1 and CDR2 from the germline V gene are SGHRS and YFSETQ. This CDR3 is built from 15 residues. The V end lost 0 bases, the J end lost 2 bases, and 11 bases lay between the germline ends. CDR3 sequence reads: CASSLVPGTQETQYF. Written as DNA, the CDR3 is TGCGCCAGCAGCTTGGTACCCGGGACTCAAGAGACCCAGTACTTC. Full variable domain (missing parts from reference TRBV5-1 and TRBJ2-5): KAGVTQTPRYLIKTRGQQVTLSCSPISGHRSVSWYQQTPGQGLQFLFEYFSETQRNKGNFPGRFSGRQFSNSRSEMNVSTLELGDSALYLCASSLVPGTQETQYFGPGTRLLVL.

This clonotype was counted only a few times. The chain uses TRBV6-5 and TRBJ1-1; possibly TRBD1 for D (5 bases). The ends were cut back, 2 bases at V and 4 bases at J, with 11 bases in the middle. Germline V lookup: CDR1 MNHEY, CDR2 SVGAGI. The CDR3 is 14 residues long. Here the CDR3 DNA reads TGTGCCAGCAGTTACGGACCCGGGGCCACTGAAGCTTTCTTT. Translating it yields CASSYGPGATEAFF.

The chain couples TRBV10-1 to TRBJ2-4, with unresolved D. The assigned J gene may be wrong: the sequence end matches TRBJ2-7 better. The CDR3 runs 15 residues. Germline lookup yields CDR1 WNHNN and CDR2 SYGVQD (reference sequence). Here the CDR3 reads CASSVDLSSSYEQYF. The CDR3 nucleotides read TGCGCCAGCAGTGTTGACCTTTCCAGCTCCTACGAGCAGTACTTC.

The rearrangement uses TRBV3-1 and TRBJ2-7; TRBD1 aligns across 7 bases. The J call may not be correct, given that the DNA end is closer to TRBJ2-5. There are 15 residues in the CDR3. Germline assignment: CDR1 LGHDT and CDR2 YNNKEL (reference sequence). The CDR3: CASSQRTGAPETQYF. In DNA form, the CDR3 reads TGTGCCAGCAGCCAACGTACAGGGGCCCCAGAGACCCAGTACTTC.

The chain combines TRBV6-5 with TRBJ1-4, with a weak D call TRBD1 (6 bases). This CDR3 is built from 14 residues. Trimming pared 4 bases from V and 5 bases from J, leaving 11 bases between. Germline V gene lookup returns CDR1 MNHEY and CDR2 SVGAGI. The CDR3, as DNA: TGTGCCAGCAGTTTTGGGGGCGCAAATGAAAAACTGTTTTTT. This codes for CASSFGGANEKLFF.

The CDR3 here is CASSLLDRAAYEQYF. In DNA, the CDR3 is TGCGCCAGCAGCCTCCTCGACAGGGCCGCCTACGAGCAGTACTTC. The J gene is TRBJ2-7, the V gene TRBV4-1; the match to TRBD1 covers 7 bases. Trimming removed 4 bases from V and 2 bases from J; junction bases left unmatched: 8. This CDR3 region has 15 residues. From germline, CDR1 is MGHRA and CDR2 YSYEKL.

This chain joins TRBV21-1 and TRBJ2-7; no check of the table's D call, TRBD1, against the DNA was made. TRBV21-1 constitutes a pseudogene. The CDR3 extends over 15 amino acids. In nucleotides, the CDR3 is TGTGCCAGCACCCGGAAGGGACAGGGATCCTACGAGCAGTACTTC. Protein: CASTRKGQGSYEQYF.

This clonotype has a single count. The chain couples TRBV7-3 to TRBJ2-6, with TRBD1 matching 10 bases. CDR1 and CDR2 (germline): SGHTA, FQGTGA. Trimming removed 5 bases from V and 0 bases from J; junction bases left unmatched: 13. This CDR3 has 20 amino acids. DNA of the CDR3: TGTGCCAGCAGCCCCCGTGTATCGGGACAGGGGAGCTCTGGGGCCAACGTCCTGACTTTC. Its protein is CASSPRVSGQGSSGANVLTF.

The chain links TRBV12-3 or TRBV12-4 to TRBJ2-3; D gene ambiguous. The length of the CDR3 is 12 residues. V shed 6 bases and J shed 15 bases, with 19 bases lying between them. CDR3 region: CASRLIADTEYF. CDR3 sequence (DNA): TGTGCCAGCAGATTGATCGCAGATACGGAATATTTT.

The chain has TRBV11-2 and TRBJ2-1; 11 nucleotides line up with TRBD2. The germline CDR1 and CDR2 sequences are SGHAT and FQNNGV. The CDR3 consists of 17 residues. Trimming cost V 0 bases and J 5 bases; bases outside gene matches: 6. CDR3 coding DNA: TGTGCCAGCAGCTTAGAACTAGCGGGAGAGTTCGACAATGAGCAGTTCTTC. Amino acids: CASSLELAGEFDNEQFF.

The gene calls are TRBV9 and TRBJ2-3; possible D gene TRBD1, 6 bases. The V end lost 7 bases, the J end lost 14 bases, and 26 bases lay between the germline ends. Germline V gene sequence: CDR1 SGDLS, CDR2 YYNGEE. This CDR3 is built from 14 residues. CDR3 sequence reads: CASGLQYMDRYAYF. The CDR3 region has the DNA TGTGCCAGCGGCTTACAGTATATGGACAGATACGCGTATTTT.

This clonotype was recorded once. The chain is built from TRBV5-1 and TRBJ1-1; D is perhaps TRBD1 (5 bases). This CDR3 comprises 14 residues. V was shortened by 2 bases and J by 4 bases, with 12 bases between the two germline ends. Germline values: CDR1 SGHRS, CDR2 YFSETQ. The chain's CDR3 is CASSFDSWSTEAFF. DNA of the CDR3: TGCGCCAGCAGCTTTGACAGTTGGAGCACTGAAGCTTTCTTT.

The chain combines TRBV4-1 with TRBJ2-5; TRBD2 might be the D (5 bases). The CDR3 contains 14 residues. Between the trimmed V and J ends, which lost 4 bases and 1 base, there was a span of 10 bases. The germline gives CDR1 MGHRA, CDR2 YSYEKL. This CDR3 is CASSRTGIQETQYF. CDR3 DNA sequence: TGCGCCAGCAGCCGCACGGGAATCCAAGAGACCCAGTACTTC.

The chain is built from TRBV27 and TRBJ2-7; 7 bases fit TRBD1. The CDR3 loop spans 15 amino acids. In germline, CDR1 is MNHEY, CDR2 SMNVEV (reference sequence). V shed 6 bases and J 4 bases; nucleotides not matched to a gene: 12. CDR3 DNA sequence: TGTGCCAGCAGAGTCAGGATGGGGACAGTTTACGAGCAGTACTTC. This codes for CASRVRMGTVYEQYF.

The chain recombines TRBV29-1 with TRBJ1-4; D is undetermined. Trimming cost V 6 bases and J 4 bases, with 15 bases left between them. Germline V CDR1 and CDR2: SQVTM, ANQGSEA. The CDR3 sequence is 14 residues long. CDR3 residues: CSVARTGDNEKLFF. The CDR3 DNA reads as TGCAGCGTGGCCCGGACGGGAGATAATGAAAAACTGTTTTTT.